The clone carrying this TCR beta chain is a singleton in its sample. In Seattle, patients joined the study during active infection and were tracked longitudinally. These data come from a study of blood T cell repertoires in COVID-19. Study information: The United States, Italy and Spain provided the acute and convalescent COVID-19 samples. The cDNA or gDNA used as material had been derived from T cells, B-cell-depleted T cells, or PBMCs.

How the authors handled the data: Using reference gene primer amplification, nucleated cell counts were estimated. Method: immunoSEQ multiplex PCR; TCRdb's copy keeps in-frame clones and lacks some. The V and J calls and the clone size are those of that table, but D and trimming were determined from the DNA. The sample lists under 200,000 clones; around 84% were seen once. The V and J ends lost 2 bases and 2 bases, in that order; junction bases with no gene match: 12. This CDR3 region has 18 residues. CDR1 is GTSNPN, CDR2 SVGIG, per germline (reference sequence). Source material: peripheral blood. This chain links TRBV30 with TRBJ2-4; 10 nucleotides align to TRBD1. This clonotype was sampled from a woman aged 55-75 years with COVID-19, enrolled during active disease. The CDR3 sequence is CAWSKRTGGSRTKNIQYF. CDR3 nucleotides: TGTGCCTGGAGTAAACGGACAGGGGGAAGTCGGACCAAAAACATTCAGTACTTC.